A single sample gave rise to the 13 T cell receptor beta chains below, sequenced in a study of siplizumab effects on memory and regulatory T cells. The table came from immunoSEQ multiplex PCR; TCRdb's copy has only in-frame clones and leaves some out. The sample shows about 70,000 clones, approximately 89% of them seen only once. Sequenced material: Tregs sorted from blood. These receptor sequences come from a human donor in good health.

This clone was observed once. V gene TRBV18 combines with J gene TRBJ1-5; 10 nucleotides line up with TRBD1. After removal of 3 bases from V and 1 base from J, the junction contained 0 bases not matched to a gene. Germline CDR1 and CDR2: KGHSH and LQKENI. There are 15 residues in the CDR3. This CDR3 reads CASSPDRGSNQPQHF. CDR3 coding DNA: TGTGCCAGCTCACCGGACAGGGGGAGCAATCAGCCCCAGCATTTT.

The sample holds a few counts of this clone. DNA for the CDR3: TGTGCCAGCAGCTTAGCTCAGGGGGCAGATACGCAGTATTTT. Encoded protein: CASSLAQGADTQYF. The chain couples TRBV11-1 to TRBJ2-3; 7 bases line up with TRBD1. The CDR3 has 14 amino acids. CDR1 is SGHAT, CDR2 FQDESV, per germline (reference sequence). The V gene end was trimmed by 0 bases and the J gene end by 4 bases; junction bases not matched to a gene: 1.

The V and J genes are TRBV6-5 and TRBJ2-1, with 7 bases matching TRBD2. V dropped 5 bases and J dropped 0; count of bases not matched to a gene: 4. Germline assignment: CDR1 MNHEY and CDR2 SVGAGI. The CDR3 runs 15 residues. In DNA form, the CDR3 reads TGTGCCAGCAGTAAGCGGGACCTCTCCTACAATGAGCAGTTCTTC. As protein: CASSKRDLSYNEQFF.

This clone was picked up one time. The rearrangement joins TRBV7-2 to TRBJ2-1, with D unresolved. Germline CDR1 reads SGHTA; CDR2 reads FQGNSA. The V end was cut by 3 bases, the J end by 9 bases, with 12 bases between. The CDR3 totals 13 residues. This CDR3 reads CASSFGYTVEQFF. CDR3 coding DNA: TGTGCCAGCAGCTTCGGCTATACTGTTGAGCAGTTCTTC.

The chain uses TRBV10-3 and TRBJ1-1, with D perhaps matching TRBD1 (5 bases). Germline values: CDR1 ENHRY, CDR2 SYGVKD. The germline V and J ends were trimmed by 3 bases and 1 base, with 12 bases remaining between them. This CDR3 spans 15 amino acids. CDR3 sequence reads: CAISDGGQENTEAFF. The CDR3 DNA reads TGTGCCATCAGTGACGGAGGACAAGAGAACACTGAAGCTTTCTTT.

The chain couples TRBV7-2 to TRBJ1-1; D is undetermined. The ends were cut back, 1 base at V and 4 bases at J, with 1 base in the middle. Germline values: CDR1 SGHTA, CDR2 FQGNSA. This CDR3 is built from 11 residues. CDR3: CASSLVTEAFF. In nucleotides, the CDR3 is TGTGCCAGCAGCTTAGTCACTGAAGCTTTCTTT.

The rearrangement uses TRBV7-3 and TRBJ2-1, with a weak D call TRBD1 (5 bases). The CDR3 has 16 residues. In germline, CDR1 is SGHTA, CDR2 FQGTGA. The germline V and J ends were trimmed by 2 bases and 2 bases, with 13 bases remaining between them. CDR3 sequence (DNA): TGTGCCAGCAGCTTAGACTCCCGGACACCCTACAATGAGCAGTTCTTC. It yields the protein CASSLDSRTPYNEQFF.

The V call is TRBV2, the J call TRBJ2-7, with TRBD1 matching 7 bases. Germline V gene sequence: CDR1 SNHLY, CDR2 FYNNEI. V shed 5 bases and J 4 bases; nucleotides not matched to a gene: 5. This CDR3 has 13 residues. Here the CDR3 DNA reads TGTGCCAGCAGTCCGGGACAGTCTTACGAGCAGTACTTC. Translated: CASSPGQSYEQYF.

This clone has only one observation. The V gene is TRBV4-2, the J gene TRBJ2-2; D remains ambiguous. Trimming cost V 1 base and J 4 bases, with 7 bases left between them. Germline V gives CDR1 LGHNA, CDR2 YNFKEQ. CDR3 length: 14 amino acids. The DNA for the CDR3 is TGTGCCAGCAGCCAAGCAAGTGGCACCGGGGAGCTGTTTTTT. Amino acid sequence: CASSQASGTGELFF.

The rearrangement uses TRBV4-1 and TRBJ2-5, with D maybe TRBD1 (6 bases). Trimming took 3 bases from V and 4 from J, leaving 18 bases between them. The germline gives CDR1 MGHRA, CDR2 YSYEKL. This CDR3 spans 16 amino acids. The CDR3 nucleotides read TGCGCCAGCAGCCACAACCCGGCGGACAGACTAGAGACCCAGTACTTC. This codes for CASSHNPADRLETQYF.

CDR3 protein: CASSQSPGTAYGYTF. The CDR3 DNA is TGCGCCAGCAGCCAGAGTCCCGGGACAGCTTATGGCTACACCTTC. The V and J genes are TRBV4-3 and TRBJ1-2; 7 bases map to TRBD1. The V and J ends lost 3 bases and 5 bases, in that order; junction bases with no gene match: 9. The CDR3 is 15 residues long. Germline V gives CDR1 LGHNA, CDR2 YSLEER.

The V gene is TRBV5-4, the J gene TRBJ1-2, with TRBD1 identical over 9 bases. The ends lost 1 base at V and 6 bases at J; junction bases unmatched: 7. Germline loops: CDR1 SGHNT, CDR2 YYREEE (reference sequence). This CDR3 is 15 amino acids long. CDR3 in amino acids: CASSLLSGQGHGYTF. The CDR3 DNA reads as TGTGCCAGCAGCTTGCTTTCCGGACAGGGGCATGGCTACACCTTC.

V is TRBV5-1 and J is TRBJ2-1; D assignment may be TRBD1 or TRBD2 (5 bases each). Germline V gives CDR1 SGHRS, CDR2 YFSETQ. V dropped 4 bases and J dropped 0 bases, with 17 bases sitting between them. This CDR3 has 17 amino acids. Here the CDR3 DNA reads TGCGCCAGCAGCCCCCGGGACCCTGTAAGCTCCTACAATGAGCAGTTCTTC. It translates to CASSPRDPVSSYNEQFF.